This TCR beta chain is drawn from a study of T cell changes during pregnancy in multiple sclerosis. Sequenced by immunoSEQ multiplex PCR; TCRdb stores in-frame clones only, minus some. The sample gives 20,000 to 25,000 clones, about 87% of which show up once; 5.3% is in the top ten. This clone was seen once. Germline lookup yields CDR1 MGHRA and CDR2 YSYEKL. This CDR3 has 15 amino acids. V was shortened by 4 bases and J by 0 bases, with 10 bases between the two germline ends. The clonotype originates from a female donor in good health, enrolled as a control in a pregnancy study. J is TRBJ2-1 and V is TRBV4-1; D remains unclear. Specimen: CD8+ T cells from peripheral blood mononuclear cells, collected in the second trimester of pregnancy. Here the CDR3 DNA reads TGCGCCAGCAGCCGTTCCACGAGCTCCTACAATGAGCAGTTCTTC. Protein product: CASSRSTSSYNEQFF.